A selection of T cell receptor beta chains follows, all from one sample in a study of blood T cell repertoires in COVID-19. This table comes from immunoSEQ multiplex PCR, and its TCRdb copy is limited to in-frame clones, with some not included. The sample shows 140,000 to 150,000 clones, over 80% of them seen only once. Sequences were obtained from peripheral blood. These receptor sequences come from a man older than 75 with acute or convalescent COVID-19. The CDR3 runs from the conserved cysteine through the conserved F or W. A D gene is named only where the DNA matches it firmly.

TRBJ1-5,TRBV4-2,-,CASSQVGGSNQPQHF
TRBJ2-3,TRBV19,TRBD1,CASRDRPSTDTQYF
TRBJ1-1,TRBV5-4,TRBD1,CASSLRQGGGTEAFF
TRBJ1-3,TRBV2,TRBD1,CASSTSSRGIEDTIYF
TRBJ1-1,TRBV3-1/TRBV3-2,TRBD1,CASSAGGTEAFF
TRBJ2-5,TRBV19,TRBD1,CATRKGLTGREETQYF
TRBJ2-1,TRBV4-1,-,CASSSQITGNEQFF
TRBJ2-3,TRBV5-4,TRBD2,CASSLEATSGSYTQYF
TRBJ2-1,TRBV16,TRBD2,CASSLNGLAEQFF
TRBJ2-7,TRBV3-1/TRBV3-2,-,CASSQEPSSGEQYF
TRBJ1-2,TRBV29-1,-,CSVSQGGSYGYTF
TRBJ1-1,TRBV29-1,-,CSAKDTNTEAFF
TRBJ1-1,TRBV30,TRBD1,CASTGTGWGNTEAFF
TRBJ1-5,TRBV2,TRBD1,CASSAGQTSNQPQHF
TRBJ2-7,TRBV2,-,CASSESSGGAYEQYF
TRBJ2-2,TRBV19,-,CASSIVAGNTGELFF
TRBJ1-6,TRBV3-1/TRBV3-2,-,CASSLGGGGNSPLHF
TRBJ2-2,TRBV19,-,CASSLTETNTGELFF
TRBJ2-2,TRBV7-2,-,CASSQGQHTGELFF
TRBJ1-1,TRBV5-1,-,CASSLGGNTEAFF
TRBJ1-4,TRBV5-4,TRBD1,CASSLGGQGNEKLFF
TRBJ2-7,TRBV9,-,CASSVGPTQTYEQYF
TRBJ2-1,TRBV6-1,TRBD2,CASSERGGSKLYNEQFF
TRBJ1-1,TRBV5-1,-,CASSPGVNTEAFF
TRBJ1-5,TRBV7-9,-,CASSLGREPQHF
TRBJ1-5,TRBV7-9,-,CASSPPGREGQPQHF
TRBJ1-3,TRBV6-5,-,CASRGPGNTIYF
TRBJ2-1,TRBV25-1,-,CASSEFRVGGRYNEQFF
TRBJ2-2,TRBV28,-,CASSLFTSGWRATGELFF
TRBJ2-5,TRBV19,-,CASSIPTGTMNMETQYF
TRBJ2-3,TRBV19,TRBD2,CASSILSGGATDTQYF
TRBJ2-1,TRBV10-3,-,CAISLGGTSDEQFF
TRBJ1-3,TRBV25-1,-,CASRSGASGNTIYF
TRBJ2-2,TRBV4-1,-,CASSQELGHGTGELFF
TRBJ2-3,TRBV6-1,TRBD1,CASSDWTGSFTDTQYF
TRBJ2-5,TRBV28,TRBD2,CASSSGGGAYQETQYF
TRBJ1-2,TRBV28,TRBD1,CASSRPGTGTHGYTF